The source of this TCR beta chain is a study of T cells after yellow fever vaccination. Synthesis of TCR cDNA relied on 5'RACE template switching, which attached a universal primer site and UMIs. MiXCR, run by TCRdb on the 5' RACE reads, gives a single entry per CDR3 protein. Among about 75,000 distinct CDR3 sequences listed, about 7.3% were seen once. This CDR3 has 15 amino acids. Per the germline V gene, CDR1 is SNHLY and CDR2 is FYNNEI. V was trimmed by 2 bases and J by 5 bases, leaving 12 bases between them. In its sample, this clonotype was seen a few times. What it recognizes is unknown. Regarding the study as a whole: Though weaker, the secondary response peaked faster, on day 5 versus 15. FACS-sorted repertoires could harbor abundant contaminating bulk-population clonotypes.

The receptor was derived from a man aged 18 to 30 who received the YFV17D yellow fever vaccine. The genes are TRBV2 and TRBJ2-2; D perhaps matches TRBD1 (6 bases). Material: CD8+ T cells sorted from PBMCs, obtained more than 8 days after the first yellow fever vaccination. As DNA, the CDR3 is TGTGCCAGCAGTGAAATGGACAGAGCTACCGGGGAGCTGTTTTTT. It codes for CASSEMDRATGELFF. Full variable domain (rest looked up from reference TRBV2 and TRBJ2-2): EPEVTQTPSHQVTQMGQEVILRCVPISNHLYFYWYRQILGQKVEFLVSFYNNEISEKSEIFDDQFSVERPDGSNFTLKIRSTKLEDSAMYFCASSEMDRATGELFFGEGSRLTVL.